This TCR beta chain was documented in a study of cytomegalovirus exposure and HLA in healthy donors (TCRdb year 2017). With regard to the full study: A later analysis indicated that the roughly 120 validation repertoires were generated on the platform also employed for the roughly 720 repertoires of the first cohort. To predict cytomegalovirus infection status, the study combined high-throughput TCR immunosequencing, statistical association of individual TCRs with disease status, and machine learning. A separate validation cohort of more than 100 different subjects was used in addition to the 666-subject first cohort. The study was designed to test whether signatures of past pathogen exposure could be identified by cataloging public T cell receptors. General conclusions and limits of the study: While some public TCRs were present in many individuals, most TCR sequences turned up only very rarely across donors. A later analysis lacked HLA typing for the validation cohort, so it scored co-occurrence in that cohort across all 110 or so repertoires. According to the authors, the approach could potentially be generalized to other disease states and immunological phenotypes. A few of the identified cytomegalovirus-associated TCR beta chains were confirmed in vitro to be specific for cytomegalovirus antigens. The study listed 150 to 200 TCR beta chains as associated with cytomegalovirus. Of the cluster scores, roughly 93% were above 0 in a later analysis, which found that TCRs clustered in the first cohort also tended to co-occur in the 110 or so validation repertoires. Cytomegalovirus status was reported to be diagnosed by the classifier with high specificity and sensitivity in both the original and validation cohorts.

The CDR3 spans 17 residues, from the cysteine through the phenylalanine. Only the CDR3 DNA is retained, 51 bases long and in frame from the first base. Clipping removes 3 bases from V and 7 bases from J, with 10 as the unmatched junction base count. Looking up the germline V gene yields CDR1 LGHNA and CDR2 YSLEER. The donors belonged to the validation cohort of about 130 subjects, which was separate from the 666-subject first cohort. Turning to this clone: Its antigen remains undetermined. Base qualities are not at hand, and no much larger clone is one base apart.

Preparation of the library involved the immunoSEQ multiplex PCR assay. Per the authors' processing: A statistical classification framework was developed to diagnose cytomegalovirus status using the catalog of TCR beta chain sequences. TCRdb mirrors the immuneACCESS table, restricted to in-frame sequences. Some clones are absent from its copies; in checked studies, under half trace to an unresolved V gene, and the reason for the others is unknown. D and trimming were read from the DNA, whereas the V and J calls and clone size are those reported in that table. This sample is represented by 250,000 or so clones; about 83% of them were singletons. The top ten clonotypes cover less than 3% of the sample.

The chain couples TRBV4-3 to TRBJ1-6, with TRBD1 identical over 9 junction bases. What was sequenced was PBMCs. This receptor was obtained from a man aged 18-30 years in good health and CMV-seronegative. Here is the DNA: TGCGCCAGCAGCCAGGACCCGGGACAGGGTACCAATTCACCCCTCCACTTT. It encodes CASSQDPGQGTNSPLHF.